This T cell receptor (beta chain) was obtained from a study of blood T cell repertoires in COVID-19. At the level of the study: The study counted Cohort 3 donors as recovered given two negative PCRs, clearance, or symptom resolution.

Authors' methods: Amplification of reference gene primers was used by the study to estimate nucleated cell counts. The assay was immunoSEQ multiplex PCR, and TCRdb's table has in-frame clones only and misses some. V and J calls and clone size come straight from that table; D and trimming were deduced from the DNA. The table includes some 200,000 clones, roughly nine tenths detected once. The germline V gene encodes CDR1 SGHTA and CDR2 FQGTGA. The CDR3 length is 21 residues. With 2 bases clipped from V and 4 bases from J, the junction kept 17 bases outside the gene matches. This clonotype was obtained from a woman aged 45-65 years in a cohort exposed to, infected with or recovered from COVID-19 (not recorded which). This chain joins TRBV7-3 and TRBJ2-3, with 14 bases matching TRBD2. Sequencing input: PBMCs or T cells enriched from blood (not recorded which). DNA for the CDR3: TGTGCCAGCAGCTTATGGCCCCCCGGGACTAGCGGGGGCCGGCCTCCAGATACGCAGTATTTT. Amino acid sequence: CASSLWPPGTSGGRPPDTQYF.